Shown below are 30 T cell receptor beta chains from a single sample sequenced in a study of CD39 and CD103 CD8 tumor-infiltrating T cells. The method was immunoSEQ multiplex PCR; TCRdb's version includes in-frame clones alone and lacks a portion of them. Of about 7,400 clones in the sample, 50% to 75% were seen once. The sample comprised CD8+ T cells sorted from blood. The subset is: total memory CD8 T cells (CD45RA-CCR7+/-) from blood or uninvolved lymph node. These receptors came from a human donor with head and neck squamous cell carcinoma.

The chain links TRBV2 to TRBJ2-7; D possibly uses TRBD1 or TRBD2 (5 bases each). Germline V gives CDR1 SNHLY, CDR2 FYNNEI. Trimming stripped 9 bases from V and 0 bases from J, with 15 bases between. The CDR3 loop spans 14 amino acids. The CDR3 sequence is CASSGARSSYEQYF. The CDR3 bases are TGTGCCAGTTCCGGGGCTCGGAGCTCCTACGAGCAGTACTTC.

The V gene is TRBV27, the J gene TRBJ2-5, with TRBD1 as a possible D gene (5 bases). Germline V gene lookup returns CDR1 MNHEY and CDR2 SMNVEV (reference sequence). V lost 4 bases, J lost 4 bases, and 13 bases lay in between. The CDR3 length is 14 residues. The CDR3 region is CASSSGHLGETQYF. DNA of the CDR3: TGTGCCAGCAGTTCCGGACACCTTGGAGAGACCCAGTACTTC.

This clone has more than one count but fewer than ten. The J gene is TRBJ2-1, the V gene TRBV7-9, with 7 positions matching TRBD2. J gave up 7 bases and V 1 base, and 7 bases lay outside the gene matches. CDR3 length equals 15 residues. Germline assignment: CDR1 SEHNR and CDR2 FQNEAQ (reference sequence). The CDR3 reads CASSLGSGGRNEQFF. As DNA, the CDR3 is TGTGCCAGCAGCTTAGGGTCCGGGGGGAGGAATGAGCAGTTCTTC.

This clone has only a few counts. V is TRBV13 and J is TRBJ2-7; a weak D match, TRBD1 (5 bases). CDR3 size: 17 residues. The V end lost 0 bases, the J end lost 6 bases, and 21 bases lay between the germline ends. Germline values: CDR1 PRHDT, CDR2 FYEKMQ (reference sequence). The CDR3 is CASSLGGLGPGFGEQYF. CDR3 bases: TGTGCCAGCAGCTTAGGCGGGCTGGGCCCAGGGTTTGGCGAGCAGTACTTC. The variable domain in full, completed from reference TRBV13 and TRBJ2-7, reads AAGVIQSPRHLIKEKRETATLKCYPIPRHDTVYWYQQGPGQDPQFLISFYEKMQSDKGSIPDRFSAQQFSDYHSELNMSSLELGDSALYFCASSLGGLGPGFGEQYFGPGTRLTVT.

This clone was found once. J is TRBJ2-7 and V is TRBV2; possible D gene TRBD2, 5 bases. The germline CDR1 and CDR2 sequences are SNHLY and FYNNEI. V was trimmed by 3 bases and J by 11 bases, leaving 14 bases between them. The CDR3 is made up of 12 amino acids. The DNA for the CDR3 is TGTGCCAGCAGTGATATCGACGGGATAGAGTACTTC. Its translation is CASSDIDGIEYF.

The rearrangement uses TRBV29-1 and TRBJ2-2, with D unresolved. Germline loops: CDR1 SQVTM, CDR2 ANQGSEA. There are 13 residues in the CDR3. Trimming shortened V by 3 bases and J by 1 base, and 6 bases separated the two germline ends. CDR3 in amino acids: CSVDERNTGELFF. Here the CDR3 DNA reads TGCAGCGTTGATGAAAGGAACACCGGGGAGCTGTTTTTT.

The chain links TRBV6-5 to TRBJ2-5, with D uncertain. The V end lost 0 bases, the J end lost 4 bases, and 3 bases lay between the germline ends. Per the germline V gene, CDR1 is MNHEY and CDR2 is SVGAGI. The CDR3 has 12 amino acids. CDR3 sequence reads: CASSYSGETQYF. CDR3 in DNA: TGTGCCAGCAGTTACTCTGGAGAGACCCAGTACTTC.

The V and J genes are TRBV27 and TRBJ2-3, with 9 bases fitting TRBD2. Trimming cost V 0 bases and J 0 bases; bases outside gene matches: 1. The CDR3 runs 16 residues. In germline, CDR1 is MNHEY, CDR2 SMNVEV (reference sequence). The CDR3: CASSLSTSGSTDTQYF. The CDR3 DNA follows: TGTGCCAGCAGTTTATCGACTAGCGGAAGCACAGATACGCAGTATTTT.

The V call is TRBV7-9, the J call TRBJ1-4; 7 nucleotides agree with TRBD1. CDR3 size: 16 residues. Germline-derived CDR1 and CDR2 are SEHNR and FQNEAQ (reference sequence). V shed 3 bases and J 4 bases; nucleotides not matched to a gene: 8. The DNA of the CDR3 is TGTGCCAGCAGCTTTCTATTTGGACAGGATAATGAAAAACTGTTTTTT. Protein product: CASSFLFGQDNEKLFF. Together with reference TRBV7-9 and TRBJ1-4, the CDR3 gives the full variable domain: DTGVSQNPRHKITKRGQNVTFRCDPISEHNRLYWYRQTLGQGPEFLTYFQNEAQLEKSRLLSDRFSAERPKGSFSTLEIQRTEQGDSAMYLCASSFLFGQDNEKLFFGSGTQLSVL.

V gene TRBV7-6 combines with J gene TRBJ2-1; no firm D call. Per germline, CDR1 SGHVS and CDR2 FNYEAQ. This CDR3 comprises 14 residues. The ends were cut back, 1 base at V and 0 bases at J, with 4 bases in the middle. The CDR3 region has the DNA TGTGCCAGCAGCTTAGATAGCTCCTACAATGAGCAGTTCTTC. Translating gives CASSLDSSYNEQFF. The variable domain in full, completed from reference TRBV7-6 and TRBJ2-1, reads GAGVSQSPRYKVTKRGQDVALRCDPISGHVSLYWYRQALGQGPEFLTYFNYEAQQDKSGLPNDRFSAERPEGSISTLTIQRTEQRDSAMYRCASSLDSSYNEQFFGPGTRLTVL.

The chain is built from TRBV12-5 and TRBJ1-6; D ambiguous. CDR1 and CDR2 (germline): LGHNT, FRNRAP. Trimming cost V 2 bases and J 11 bases, with 16 bases left between them. The CDR3 is made up of 15 amino acids. CDR3 coding DNA: TGTGCTAGTGGTTTGATGAGGACTGAAAACACACCCCTCCACTTT. Protein product: CASGLMRTENTPLHF.

This chain uses TRBV29-1 with TRBJ2-3; the D gene is possibly TRBD1 (6 bases). Germline CDR1 reads SQVTM; CDR2 reads ANQGSEA. The CDR3 runs to 15 residues. Trimming pared 0 bases from V and 2 bases from J, leaving 12 bases between. DNA for the CDR3: TGCAGCGTTGAAGATCCCAGGGGAATCACAGATACGCAGTATTTT. It codes for CSVEDPRGITDTQYF.

The chain links TRBV4-3 to TRBJ2-2; weak D call: TRBD1 (6 bases). CDR1 and CDR2 from the germline V gene are LGHNA and YSLEER. The CDR3 is 16 residues long. V dropped 0 bases and J dropped 3 bases, with 11 bases sitting between them. The CDR3, as DNA: TGCGCCAGCAGCCAAGAGCGGACAGTTTACACCGGGGAGCTGTTTTTT. Translating gives CASSQERTVYTGELFF.

The chain combines TRBV27 with TRBJ1-1; 8 bases match TRBD1. The CDR3 is 15 amino acids. Losses at the gene ends were 2 bases for V and 4 bases for J; bases not matched to a gene: 6. Looked up from germline, CDR1 is MNHEY and CDR2 is SMNVEV (reference sequence). CDR3 DNA sequence: TGTGCCAGCAGTTTACGACAGGGGTCGAGCACTGAAGCTTTCTTT. Its protein is CASSLRQGSSTEAFF.

V and J are TRBV4-3 and TRBJ2-7; D perhaps matches TRBD1 (6 bases). CDR1 and CDR2 from the germline V gene are LGHNA and YSLEER. This CDR3 has 14 amino acids. Trimming removed 2 bases from V and 5 bases from J, with 13 bases in between. The CDR3 nucleotides are TGCGCCAGCAGCCAACGACAGGTTTTGGACGAGCAGTACTTC. This translates into CASSQRQVLDEQYF.

This chain joins TRBV2 and TRBJ2-1; TRBD1 matches at 8 bases. In germline, CDR1 is SNHLY, CDR2 FYNNEI. The CDR3 consists of 14 residues. V was clipped by 8 bases and J by 5 bases; unmatched bases: 8. Here the CDR3 DNA reads TGTGCCAGCGTAATCGGGACAGGACACAATGAGCAGTTCTTC. Translation gives CASVIGTGHNEQFF. The full variable domain, with the rest looked up from reference TRBV2 and TRBJ2-1, is EPEVTQTPSHQVTQMGQEVILRCVPISNHLYFYWYRQILGQKVEFLVSFYNNEISEKSEIFDDQFSVERPDGSNFTLKIRSTKLEDSAMYFCASVIGTGHNEQFFGPGTRLTVL.

This clone was detected a few times. V usage is TRBV27 and J usage is TRBJ1-1, with unresolved D. Trimming cost V 2 bases and J 2 bases, with 6 bases left between them. The germline V gene has CDR1 MNHEY and CDR2 SMNVEV (reference sequence). CDR3 length equals 13 residues. CDR3 nucleotide sequence: TGTGCCAGCAGTTTAGGCAGAAACACTGAAGCTTTCTTT. Translated: CASSLGRNTEAFF.

The chain joins TRBV4-1 to TRBJ2-1; D is perhaps TRBD2 (5 bases). This CDR3 has 16 residues. Trimming stripped 2 bases from V and 3 bases from J, with 14 bases between. Per the germline V gene, CDR1 is MGHRA and CDR2 is YSYEKL. CDR3 in DNA: TGCGCCAGCAGCCAACCCACGGGGAAAGACTACAATGAGCAGTTCTTC. The encoded protein is CASSQPTGKDYNEQFF.

This clone was seen a single time. V and J are TRBV5-6 and TRBJ1-2; 11 bases map to TRBD1. Germline CDR1 reads SGHDT; CDR2 reads YYEEEE. Trimming cost V 4 bases and J 1 base; bases outside gene matches: 6. The CDR3 is 16 residues long. CDR3 in DNA: TGTGCCAGCAGCGGGTGGACAGGGGGCTTTAACTATGGCTACACCTTC. Translation: CASSGWTGGFNYGYTF.

The chain links TRBV7-8 to TRBJ2-7; unclear D gene. V lost 1 base and J lost 0, with 4 bases in between. This CDR3 comprises 13 residues. Per the germline V gene, CDR1 is SGHVS and CDR2 is FQNEAQ. The CDR3 DNA follows: TGTGCCAGCAGCTTAGGTGTCTCCTACGAGCAGTACTTC. It yields the protein CASSLGVSYEQYF.

The rearrangement uses TRBV28 and TRBJ2-7, with TRBD2 matching over 7 bases. With V trimmed by 1 base and J by 7 bases, 16 bases remained unmatched. The CDR3 totals 17 residues. CDR1 is MDHEN, CDR2 SYDVKM, per germline. This CDR3 is CASSLLPRGAGWGEQYF. CDR3 bases: TGTGCCAGCAGTTTATTGCCCCGCGGAGCGGGATGGGGTGAGCAGTACTTC.

CDR3 protein: CASSLTVSYGYTF. CDR3 nucleotide sequence: TGTGCCAGCAGTTTAACAGTCAGTTATGGCTACACCTTC. The chain has TRBV27 and TRBJ1-2; D not certain. Germline CDR1 MNHEY, CDR2 SMNVEV (reference sequence). This CDR3 is 13 amino acids long. The V gene lost 2 bases and the J gene lost 5 bases, with 9 bases spanning the gap.

This clone was seen a single time. The chain combines TRBV6-4 with TRBJ2-6, with 11 bases aligning to TRBD1. The CDR3 has 17 amino acids. From germline, CDR1 is MRHNA and CDR2 SNTAGT. Trimming took 6 bases from V and 1 from J; bases not matched to a gene: 5. As DNA, the CDR3 is TGTGCCAGCAGCGGACAGGGGGCGCAGTCTGGGGCCAACGTCCTGACTTTC. This encodes CASSGQGAQSGANVLTF.

This clone has only a few counts. The chain joins TRBV28 to TRBJ2-7; TRBD2 matches 7 bases. Trimming cost V 4 bases and J 3 bases; bases outside gene matches: 9. The CDR3 sequence is 15 residues long. Germline V gene lookup returns CDR1 MDHEN and CDR2 SYDVKM. Written as DNA, the CDR3 is TGTGCCAGCAGTTACTTCCTAGCGGAGGGCTACGAGCAGTACTTC. Translation: CASSYFLAEGYEQYF. Together with reference TRBV28 and TRBJ2-7, the CDR3 gives the full variable domain: DVKVTQSSRYLVKRTGEKVFLECVQDMDHENMFWYRQDPGLGLRLIYFSYDVKMKEKGDIPEGYSVSREKKERFSLILESASTNQTSMYLCASSYFLAEGYEQYFGPGTRLTVT.

V and J are TRBV6-4 and TRBJ2-3; the match to TRBD2 covers 10 bases. The CDR3 covers 15 residues. The ends lost 6 bases at V and 0 bases at J; junction bases unmatched: 3. Germline CDR1 MRHNA, CDR2 SNTAGT. The CDR3 DNA follows: TGTGCCAGCAGCCAGACTAGCGGGAGCACAGATACGCAGTATTTT. It codes for CASSQTSGSTDTQYF.

The chain employs TRBV19 and TRBJ2-1; D gene ambiguous. Germline values: CDR1 LNHDA, CDR2 SQIVND (reference sequence). Trimming took off 7 bases at V and 0 bases at J, with 10 bases between the two ends. This CDR3 is 14 amino acids long. CDR3 DNA: TGTGCCAGTACCTCAAAATTCTCCTACAATGAGCAGTTCTTC. Translation gives CASTSKFSYNEQFF.

The CDR3 region is CASSLRTANTEAFF. The CDR3 nucleotides read TGTGCCAGCAGCTTAAGGACAGCGAACACTGAAGCTTTCTTT. The V gene is TRBV7-8, the J gene TRBJ1-1; D perhaps matches TRBD1 (6 bases). Per the germline V gene, CDR1 is SGHVS and CDR2 is FQNEAQ. The CDR3 covers 14 residues. V lost 2 bases and J lost 1, with 8 bases in between.

V gene TRBV6-5 combines with J gene TRBJ2-7; D tentatively reads TRBD1 or TRBD2 (6 bases each). V lost 3 bases and J 5 bases, leaving 20 bases between the germline ends. This CDR3 comprises 16 residues. Looked up from germline, CDR1 is MNHEY and CDR2 is SVGAGI. CDR3 DNA sequence: TGTGCCAGCAGTTATCCGATCGGGGGCGGGTTGAACGAGCAGTACTTC. Translating gives CASSYPIGGGLNEQYF.

Notes on this clone: Sequence at one end of the junction differs from germline and may be a read error. This chain connects TRBV2 to TRBJ2-1, with D perhaps matching TRBD1 (5 bases). The CDR3 covers 17 residues. CDR1 SNHLY and CDR2 FYNNEI come from the germline V gene. CDR3 DNA sequence: TGTGCCAGCAGTGTCCCAGAAGGGGCCCTCTCCAACAATGAGCAGTTCTTC. Translating it yields CASSVPEGALSNNEQFF.

The CDR3 coding sequence is TGTGCCAGCAGCTTACAGACAGGGCTCAGCTCCTACGAGCAGTACTTC. Its protein product is CASSLQTGLSSYEQYF. This sequence joins TRBV5-6 and TRBJ2-7, with TRBD1 matching 7 bases. The CDR3 contains 16 residues. The V segment lost 2 bases and the J segment 0 bases; nucleotides outside the gene matches: 8. Germline V gene data show CDR1 as SGHDT and CDR2 as YYEEEE. Combining the CDR3 with reference TRBV5-6 and TRBJ2-7 gives the whole variable domain DAGVTQSPTHLIKTRGQQVTLRCSPKSGHDTVSWYQQALGQGPQFIFQYYEEEERQRGNFPDRFSGHQFPNYSSELNVNALLLGDSALYLCASSLQTGLSSYEQYFGPGTRLTVT.